A selection of T cell receptor beta chains follows, all from one sample in a study of CD8 T cells in Susac syndrome. From the immunoSEQ multiplex PCR reads, TCRdb called clonotypes with MiXCR, one entry per CDR3 protein. The sample lists 200,000 to 300,000 distinct CDR3 sequences, about 96% occurring once. The material sequenced was CD4+ T cells from PBMCs. These receptors all stem from a human donor with Susac syndrome. Each CDR3 is given with its conserved first and last residue. The order of the fields is CDR3 DNA, CDR3 protein, V gene, D gene, J gene. The D gene is left open where the match is weak.

TGTGCCAGCAACCAACACGGCGATTATGGCTACACCTTC CASNQHGDYGYTF TRBV12-3/TRBV12-4 - TRBJ1-2
TGTGCCAGCAGCCAGATCGTGAGGAATGAGCAGTTCTTC CASSQIVRNEQFF TRBV14 - TRBJ2-1
TGTGCCACCCCGGACAGGGTGGGCCTTGCTTTCTTT CATPDRVGLAFF TRBV12-3/TRBV12-4 TRBD1 TRBJ1-1
TGTGCCAGCAGACCGTCAACTGGGACTAGCCTTAGCACAGATACGCAGTATTTT CASRPSTGTSLSTDTQYF TRBV11-2 TRBD2 TRBJ2-3
TGTGCCAGCAGTTTATTTCCAGCGGGAGTACGGGAGACCCAGTACTTC CASSLFPAGVRETQYF TRBV27 TRBD2 TRBJ2-5
TGTGCCAGCAGCTTAGTAGTTGTCCAGGGGGAAGACGAGCAGTACTTC CASSLVVVQGEDEQYF TRBV7-9 TRBD1 TRBJ2-7
TGTGCTAGTGGTCTAGGACAGCAAGAGACCCAGTACTTC CASGLGQQETQYF TRBV12-5 - TRBJ2-5
TGTGCTAGTGGCAAACTAGCGGGAGGATTAGACGAGCAGTTCTTC CASGKLAGGLDEQFF TRBV12-5 TRBD2 TRBJ2-1
TGTGCCAGCAGTGGCAGCGGCGCGAGGGGAGATACGCAGTATTTT CASSGSGARGDTQYF TRBV12-3/TRBV12-4 - TRBJ2-3
TGTGCCATAGGAAAACTAGCGGGAATTGACGAGCAGTACTTC CAIGKLAGIDEQYF TRBV10-3 TRBD2 TRBJ2-7